The 21 T cell receptor beta chains below come from one sample, sequenced in a study of blood T cell repertoires in COVID-19 (dated by TCRdb to about 2020). The method was the immunoSEQ multiplex PCR assay. TCRdb took this table from immuneACCESS and kept in-frame rearrangements with V and J called. Such tables lack part of the clones; where checked against another copy, unresolved V genes explain under half of the gap, and the rest is unexplained. A total of roughly 250,000 clones appear in this sample, about 88% of them only once. The ten largest account for about 1.6% of the sample. Material for sequencing was PBMCs or T cells enriched from blood (not recorded which). These receptors came from a woman between 45 and 65 years old who had recovered from COVID-19.

This chain joins TRBV6-2 or TRBV6-3 and TRBJ2-1; TRBD1 aligns across 9 bases. Trimming removed 5 bases from V and 9 bases from J; junction bases left unmatched: 11. Germline V gene lookup returns CDR1 MNHEY and CDR2 SVGEGT. CDR3 length: 15 residues. Here the CDR3 DNA reads TGTGCCAGCAGTCTCCGGGACAGGGATTTTTCTGAGCAGTTCTTC. Encoded protein: CASSLRDRDFSEQFF.

The J gene is TRBJ1-2, the V gene TRBV29-1; D gene ambiguous. CDR1 SQVTM and CDR2 ANQGSEA come from the germline V gene. V shed 3 bases and J shed 8 bases, with 10 bases lying between them. CDR3 size: 11 residues. CDR3 DNA: TGCAGCGTTGAGGTGGAGGGCGGCTACACCTTC. This gives the protein CSVEVEGGYTF.

The chain links TRBV25-1 to TRBJ2-1, with 10 bases lining up with TRBD2. Unmatched junction bases numbered 7, after V lost 3 bases and J lost 5 bases. This CDR3 region has 16 residues. Germline assignment: CDR1 MGHDK and CDR2 SYGVNS. CDR3 amino acids: CASSDSSGSSDNEQFF. For the CDR3, the DNA is TGTGCCAGCAGTGACTCTAGCGGGAGTAGCGACAATGAGCAGTTCTTC. Full variable domain (outside the CDR3, taken from reference TRBV25-1 and TRBJ2-1): EADIYQTPRYLVIGTGKKITLECSQTMGHDKMYWYQQDPGMELHLIHYSYGVNSTEKGDLSSESTVSRIRTEHFPLTLESARPSHTSQYLCASSDSSGSSDNEQFFGPGTRLTVL.

In DNA form, the CDR3 reads TGTGCCAGCAGTGACACAGGGGCACCTAAGCAGTACTTC. Translating gives CASSDTGAPKQYF. The gene calls are TRBV6-1 and TRBJ2-7; 7 bases fit TRBD1. This CDR3 is built from 13 residues. V lost 3 bases to trimming and J lost 8 bases; unmatched junction nucleotides: 7. The germline CDR1 and CDR2 sequences are MNHNS and SASEGT.

The rearrangement joins TRBV18 to TRBJ2-2; 7 positions match TRBD1. This CDR3 has 16 residues. Germline-derived CDR1 and CDR2 are KGHSH and LQKENI. The ends lost 4 bases at V and 6 bases at J; junction bases unmatched: 11. The CDR3 sequence is CASSQRQSTGAGELFF. The CDR3 nucleotides are TGTGCCAGCTCACAGAGACAAAGTACAGGGGCCGGGGAGCTGTTTTTT.

This clone appeared a single time. The rearrangement links TRBV6-2 or TRBV6-3 to TRBJ2-1, with D perhaps TRBD2 (6 bases). Germline V gene data show CDR1 as MNHEY and CDR2 as SVGEGT. This CDR3 comprises 17 residues. V was clipped by 5 bases and J by 3 bases, with 20 bases between them. The CDR3 reads CASSAHWASANYNEQFF. The CDR3 nucleotides are TGTGCCAGCAGTGCGCACTGGGCTAGCGCCAACTACAATGAGCAGTTCTTC.

This clone was counted a single time. In DNA form, the CDR3 reads TGCGCCAGCCACCAGGGGGCTACCTACGAGCAGTACTTC. It specifies CASHQGATYEQYF. This rearrangement joins TRBV5-1 to TRBJ2-7, with 8 nucleotides matching TRBD1. Trimming at V came to 7 bases and at J to 2 bases, leaving 5 bases not matched to a gene. In germline, CDR1 is SGHRS, CDR2 YFSETQ. There are 13 residues in the CDR3.

V and J are TRBV6-5 and TRBJ2-7, with 14 bases identical to TRBD2. Germline CDR1 and CDR2: MNHEY and SVGAGI. The CDR3 runs 16 residues. V lost 0 bases, J lost 7 bases, and 5 bases stayed unmatched. The CDR3 loop reads CASSYSGTSGSREQYF. CDR3 bases: TGTGCCAGCAGTTACTCGGGGACTAGCGGGAGTAGGGAGCAGTACTTC.

This clone was seen a few times. The rearrangement joins TRBV7-2 to TRBJ2-1; D might be TRBD1 (6 bases). Germline V gives CDR1 SGHTA, CDR2 FQGNSA. Deletions cut 1 base from V and 6 bases from J, with 7 bases between. The CDR3 contains 13 residues. In DNA form, the CDR3 reads TGTGCCAGCAGCTTAGACAGGGTCAATGAGCAGTTCTTC. Protein: CASSLDRVNEQFF.

The gene calls are TRBV7-8 and TRBJ1-4, with a weak D call TRBD1 (6 bases). Trimming cost V 5 bases and J 4 bases, with 14 bases left between them. CDR3 length equals 15 residues. CDR1 SGHVS and CDR2 FQNEAQ come from the germline V gene. The CDR3 sequence is CASSRLTGINEKLFF. CDR3 in DNA: TGTGCCAGCAGCCGACTCACAGGGATTAATGAAAAACTGTTTTTT.

This sequence joins TRBV2 and TRBJ1-1, with unresolved D. CDR1 and CDR2 from the germline V gene are SNHLY and FYNNEI. Trimming took off 0 bases at V and 1 base at J, with 12 bases between the two ends. There are 16 residues in the CDR3. This CDR3 reads CASSEALRVGNTEAFF. CDR3 coding DNA: TGTGCCAGCAGTGAAGCCCTCCGAGTCGGGAACACTGAAGCTTTCTTT.

The genes are TRBV28 and TRBJ2-1, with 10 nucleotides matching TRBD2. CDR3 size: 19 residues. Germline V gives CDR1 MDHEN, CDR2 SYDVKM. V trimming: 4 bases; J trimming: 0 bases; junction bases outside the gene matches: 12. The CDR3: CASSSVGLAGAPSYNEQFF. The DNA for the CDR3 is TGTGCCAGCAGTTCGGTCGGGCTAGCGGGAGCCCCCTCCTACAATGAGCAGTTCTTC.

As concerns this clone: Germline is not matched at one junction end, which may reflect a read error. The chain is built from TRBV7-2 and TRBJ1-2, with D possibly TRBD1 on 5 matching bases. The CDR3 runs to 17 residues. Per germline, CDR1 SGHTA and CDR2 FQGNSA. The CDR3, as DNA: TGTGCCAGCAACCCCTTGGGGGGGAGGACGGGTGCCTATGGCTACGCCTTC. Translating gives CASNPLGGRTGAYGYAF.

The V and J genes are TRBV6-5 and TRBJ2-1; 11 bases are a match to TRBD1. The length of the CDR3 is 12 residues. J lost 15 bases, V lost 6 bases, and 7 bases had no gene match. The germline V gene has CDR1 MNHEY and CDR2 SVGAGI. CDR3 amino acids: CASRAGQGGWFF. The CDR3 coding sequence is TGTGCCAGCAGAGCGGGACAGGGGGGTTGGTTCTTC.

The chain couples TRBV27 to TRBJ2-3, with D possibly being TRBD2 (6 bases). CDR3 size: 15 residues. V was pared by 5 bases and J by 4 bases, with 16 bases between. CDR1 and CDR2 (germline): MNHEY, SMNVEV (reference sequence). In DNA, the CDR3 is TGTGCCAGCAGTCCCCGGGCGGGATGGTCAGATACGCAGTATTTT. It yields the protein CASSPRAGWSDTQYF.

This clone was counted a few times. The chain joins TRBV19 to TRBJ2-7, with TRBD1 as a possible D gene (5 bases). Trimming took 5 bases from V and 3 from J, leaving 8 bases between them. CDR3 length: 12 amino acids. CDR1 LNHDA and CDR2 SQIVND come from the germline V gene (reference sequence). CDR3 bases: TGTGCCAGTAGTCCAGGGTTCTACGAGCAGTACTTC. Its translation: CASSPGFYEQYF.

The chain uses TRBV15 and TRBJ1-1; D gene uncertain. Germline V gene sequence: CDR1 LNHNV, CDR2 YYDKDF (reference sequence). V gave up 1 base and J gave up 6 bases, with 12 bases separating them. This CDR3 is built from 14 residues. Written as DNA, the CDR3 is TGTGCCACCAGCAGAGTAGAGATGCGTCCTGAAGCTTTCTTT. Translated: CATSRVEMRPEAFF.

V and J are TRBV4-1 and TRBJ1-2, with 8 bases lining up with TRBD1. The germline V gene has CDR1 MGHRA and CDR2 YSYEKL. Trimming cost V 5 bases and J 1 base; bases outside gene matches: 3. The CDR3 loop spans 14 amino acids. The DNA for the CDR3 is TGCGCCAGCAGCACGACAGGGGTTAACTATGGCTACACCTTC. Encoded protein: CASSTTGVNYGYTF.

The chain uses TRBV19 and TRBJ2-2, with TRBD2 matching 16 bases. This CDR3 has 18 amino acids. V gave up 6 bases and J gave up 3 bases; unmatched junction bases: 7. The germline CDR1 and CDR2 sequences are LNHDA and SQIVND (reference sequence). CDR3 in amino acids: CASRGLAGGPRDTGELFF. In DNA, the CDR3 is TGTGCCAGTAGGGGACTAGCGGGAGGGCCTAGGGACACCGGGGAGCTGTTTTTT. Together with reference TRBV19 and TRBJ2-2, the CDR3 gives the full variable domain: DGGITQSPKYLFRKEGQNVTLSCEQNLNHDAMYWYRQDPGQGLRLIYYSQIVNDFQKGDIAEGYSVSREKKESFPLTVTSAQKNPTAFYLCASRGLAGGPRDTGELFFGEGSRLTVL.

V is TRBV28 and J is TRBJ2-7; perhaps TRBD2 as D (6 bases). Per germline, CDR1 MDHEN and CDR2 SYDVKM. The V end was cut by 7 bases, the J end by 3 bases, with 16 bases between. CDR3 length equals 14 residues. CDR3 nucleotide sequence: TGTGCCAGCACCACCAGCGGAGGGAACTACGAGCAGTACTTC. It translates to CASTTSGGNYEQYF.

This chain joins TRBV6-5 and TRBJ1-3, with a possible D match to TRBD1 (5 bases). V was clipped by 8 bases and J by 3 bases, with 14 bases between them. CDR3 length equals 14 residues. Germline V gene sequence: CDR1 MNHEY, CDR2 SVGAGI. CDR3 loop: CASYSREFGNTIYF. The CDR3 bases are TGTGCCAGCTACTCCAGGGAATTTGGAAACACCATATATTTT.